A single T cell receptor beta chain is shown here with its context. Its matching antigen is unknown. The CDR3 contains 16 residues. From germline, CDR1 is SEHNR and CDR2 FQNEAQ (reference sequence). V gave up 4 bases and J gave up 2 bases, with 16 bases separating them. This sample is drawn from a study of vaccination effects on CD4 cells after COVID-19. TCRdb's table, derived via immunoSEQ multiplex PCR, lists solely in-frame clones and lacks some. The data show about 32,000 clones, with 72% seen just once and less than 15% held by the top ten. Using viral peptide pools, the ViraFEST assay grew out antigen-specific CD4+ T cells prior to sequencing. Culturing for around ten days preceded CD4+ T cell isolation. Each participant was administered two doses of either the BNT162b2 or the mRNA-1273 vaccine.

The sample consisted of CD4+ T cells from PBMCs cultured with HCoV-229E spike peptides, taken after COVID-19 vaccination. This TCR derives from a human donor who received a COVID-19 vaccine. The rearrangement joins TRBV7-9 to TRBJ2-3; D possibly uses TRBD1 or TRBD2 (5 bases each). CDR3 DNA: TGTGCCAGCAGCTCTAATTCTGGGGGAAACACAGATACGCAGTATTTT. It encodes CASSSNSGGNTDTQYF. Supplemented by reference TRBV7-9 and TRBJ2-3, the full variable domain reads DTGVSQNPRHKITKRGQNVTFRCDPISEHNRLYWYRQTLGQGPEFLTYFQNEAQLEKSRLLSDRFSAERPKGSFSTLEIQRTEQGDSAMYLCASSSNSGGNTDTQYFGPGTRLTVL.